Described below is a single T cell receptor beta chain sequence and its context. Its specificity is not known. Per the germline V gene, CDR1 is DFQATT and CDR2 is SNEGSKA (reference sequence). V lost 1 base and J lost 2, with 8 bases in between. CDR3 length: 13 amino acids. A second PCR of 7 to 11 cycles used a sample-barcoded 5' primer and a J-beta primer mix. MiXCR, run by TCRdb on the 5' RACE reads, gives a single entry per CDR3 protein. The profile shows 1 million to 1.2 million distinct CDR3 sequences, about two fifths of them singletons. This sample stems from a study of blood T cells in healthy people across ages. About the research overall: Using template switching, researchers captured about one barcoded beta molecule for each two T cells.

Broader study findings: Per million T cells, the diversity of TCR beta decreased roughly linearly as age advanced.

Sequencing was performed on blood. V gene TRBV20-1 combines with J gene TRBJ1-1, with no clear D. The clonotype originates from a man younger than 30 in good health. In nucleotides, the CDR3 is TGCAGTGCTAGAGGACCTATAAACACTGAAGCTTTCTTT. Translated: CSARGPINTEAFF.